Listed below are T cell receptor beta chains from one sample, sequenced in a study of blood T cell repertoires in COVID-19. The data were produced by immunoSEQ multiplex PCR, yet TCRdb's version contains in-frame clones alone and is incomplete. The sample comprises fewer than 300,000 clones, under 90% of which are singletons, and around 10% rests with the top ten. The source material was peripheral blood. Receptor source: a man aged 50-60 years with COVID-19, enrolled during active disease. Both conserved end residues are part of each CDR3. The D gene is left open where the match is weak. For some rows the clone size is stated as once, few or many, or as a class when expanded; others skip it.

cdr3_length: 15; v_call: TRBV7-2; d_call: -; j_call: TRBJ1-2; clone_size: few; cdr3_nt: TGTGCCAGCAGCTACAGATCCACAGGAGTCTATGGCTACACCTTC; cdr3_aa: CASSYRSTGVYGYTF
cdr3_length: 14; v_call: TRBV28; d_call: TRBD1; j_call: TRBJ1-2; clone_size: -; cdr3_nt: TGTGCCAGCAGGCCAGACAGGGGGGACTATGGCTACACCTTC; cdr3_aa: CASRPDRGDYGYTF
cdr3_length: 12; v_call: TRBV29-1; d_call: TRBD1; j_call: TRBJ2-1; clone_size: -; cdr3_nt: TGCAGCGCCGAGGACAGGGGCAATGAGCAGTTCTTC; cdr3_aa: CSAEDRGNEQFF
cdr3_length: 14; v_call: TRBV5-1; d_call: TRBD1; j_call: TRBJ2-1; clone_size: -; cdr3_nt: TGCGCCAGCAGGGACAGGGTTTCGGACAATGAGCAGTTCTTC; cdr3_aa: CASRDRVSDNEQFF
cdr3_length: 13; v_call: TRBV12-3/TRBV12-4; d_call: -; j_call: TRBJ1-1; clone_size: -; cdr3_nt: TGTGCCAGCAGCCAGACAGCTTTCACTGAAGCTTTCTTT; cdr3_aa: CASSQTAFTEAFF
cdr3_length: 14; v_call: TRBV19; d_call: TRBD1; j_call: TRBJ1-1; clone_size: few; cdr3_nt: TGTGCCAGTAGTATGGGGACAGGGGTCGGGGAAGCTTTCTTT; cdr3_aa: CASSMGTGVGEAFF
cdr3_length: 14; v_call: TRBV24-1; d_call: TRBD2; j_call: TRBJ2-3; clone_size: -; cdr3_nt: TGTGCCACCAGTGATTCGGGGGGTACAGATACGCAGTATTTT; cdr3_aa: CATSDSGGTDTQYF
cdr3_length: 13; v_call: TRBV6-5; d_call: TRBD1; j_call: TRBJ1-2; clone_size: few; cdr3_nt: TGTGCCAGCGAGCGGACAGGTGGATATGGCTACACCTTC; cdr3_aa: CASERTGGYGYTF
cdr3_length: 11; v_call: TRBV30; d_call: -; j_call: TRBJ2-1; clone_size: -; cdr3_nt: TGTGCCTGGAGAGTGGGGGCTGAGCAGTTCTTC; cdr3_aa: CAWRVGAEQFF
cdr3_length: 15; v_call: TRBV19; d_call: TRBD2; j_call: TRBJ2-1; clone_size: -; cdr3_nt: TGTGCCAGTAGTATGTATCCTAGCGGGAGGAATGAGCAGTTCTTC; cdr3_aa: CASSMYPSGRNEQFF
cdr3_length: 14; v_call: TRBV2; d_call: TRBD1; j_call: TRBJ1-1; clone_size: -; cdr3_nt: TGTGCCAGCAGGACTACAGGGGTTTTCTCTGAAGCTTTCTTT; cdr3_aa: CASRTTGVFSEAFF
cdr3_length: 14; v_call: TRBV4-3; d_call: -; j_call: TRBJ1-4; clone_size: -; cdr3_nt: TGCGCCAGCAGCCAAGGAAGGGGCAGTGAAAAACTGTTTTTT; cdr3_aa: CASSQGRGSEKLFF
cdr3_length: 17; v_call: TRBV9; d_call: TRBD2; j_call: TRBJ2-2; clone_size: once; cdr3_nt: TGTGCCAGCAGCGTTTTAGCGGGGGGCGACTTCACCGGGGAGCTGTTTTTT; cdr3_aa: CASSVLAGGDFTGELFF
cdr3_length: 16; v_call: TRBV7-9; d_call: -; j_call: TRBJ1-2; clone_size: -; cdr3_nt: TGTGCCAGCAGCCCGGCAGGGGTATCCCTGAACTATGGCTACACCTTC; cdr3_aa: CASSPAGVSLNYGYTF
cdr3_length: 14; v_call: TRBV6-5; d_call: -; j_call: TRBJ1-1; clone_size: few; cdr3_nt: TGTGCCAGCATTACTTCCCGCGGGGGCACTGAAGCTTTCTTT; cdr3_aa: CASITSRGGTEAFF
cdr3_length: 15; v_call: TRBV28; d_call: TRBD1; j_call: TRBJ1-5; clone_size: -; cdr3_nt: TGTGCCAGCAGCACCCCGGGACAGTATAATCAGCCCCAGCATTTT; cdr3_aa: CASSTPGQYNQPQHF
cdr3_length: 17; v_call: TRBV30; d_call: TRBD2; j_call: TRBJ2-2; clone_size: -; cdr3_nt: TGTGCCTGGAGTGTACGTAGCGGGGGGCCATACACCGGGGAGCTGTTTTTT; cdr3_aa: CAWSVRSGGPYTGELFF
cdr3_length: 15; v_call: TRBV5-6; d_call: -; j_call: TRBJ2-5; clone_size: -; cdr3_nt: TGTGCCAGCAGCGCGACAGTTCGGATACAAGAGACCCAGTACTTC; cdr3_aa: CASSATVRIQETQYF
cdr3_length: 14; v_call: TRBV27; d_call: TRBD1; j_call: TRBJ1-1; clone_size: -; cdr3_nt: TGTGCCAGCAGTCGAGGGGGCATGGGCACTGAAGCTTTCTTT; cdr3_aa: CASSRGGMGTEAFF
cdr3_length: 14; v_call: TRBV5-5; d_call: TRBD1; j_call: TRBJ2-5; clone_size: once; cdr3_nt: TGTGCCAGCAGCCAGGGACAGTTCTGGGAGACCCAGTACTTC; cdr3_aa: CASSQGQFWETQYF